A single sample is the source of the 6 T cell receptor beta chains below, sequenced in a study of T cell repertoires in cytomegalovirus infection. TCRdb fed the reads into MiXCR, producing one record per CDR3 protein. The sample has about a million distinct CDR3 sequences; roughly a third are singletons. Their recognized antigens are unknown. The sample consisted of cultured CD8+ T cells from PBMCs, taken from culture after CMV antigen stimulation. These receptor sequences come from a human donor in good health (CMV status not recorded). Some clones in this sample may be carry-over from other donors' samples.

This clonotype was observed many times. The chain employs TRBV7-8 and TRBJ2-1, with 7 bases aligning to TRBD2. The CDR3 runs to 17 residues. CDR1 and CDR2 (germline): SGHVS, FQNEAQ. V was pared by 3 bases and J by 0 bases, with 8 bases of the junction left unmatched. Written as DNA, the CDR3 is TGTGCCAGCAGCTTTTTACTCAGCGGGGCCTCCTACAATGAGCAGTTCTTC. It yields the protein CASSFLLSGASYNEQFF.

The chain couples TRBV6-2 or TRBV6-3 to TRBJ1-2, with 9 bases identical to TRBD1. The CDR3 contains 16 residues. With V trimmed by 6 bases and J by 2 bases, 10 bases remained unmatched. In germline, CDR1 is MNHEY, CDR2 SVGEGT. DNA for the CDR3: TGTGCCAGCAGAATACCGGGACAGGGTTCCAACTATGGCTACACCTTC. It specifies CASRIPGQGSNYGYTF.

This clonotype was observed a handful of times. The chain couples TRBV4-1 to TRBJ2-5, with TRBD1 matching over 11 bases. V was clipped by 1 base and J by 5 bases; unmatched bases: 9. The germline V gene has CDR1 MGHRA and CDR2 YSYEKL. The CDR3 length is 17 residues. CDR3 nucleotides: TGCGCCAGCAGCCAAGTTTCCGGGACAGGGGGTTTGGAGACCCAGTACTTC. Its protein product is CASSQVSGTGGLETQYF.

This clonotype came up once. The chain carries TRBV6-5 and TRBJ2-1; the match to TRBD2 covers 10 bases. This CDR3 region has 20 residues. V shed 0 bases and J 0 bases; nucleotides not matched to a gene: 11. Germline V gene lookup returns CDR1 MNHEY and CDR2 SVGAGI. The DNA for the CDR3 is TGTGCCAGCAGTTACTCTAGCGGGGGGCCCACTAAAAGCTCCTACAATGAGCAGTTCTTC. This gives the protein CASSYSSGGPTKSSYNEQFF.

The gene calls are TRBV6-5 and TRBJ1-1; TRBD1 is a possible D gene (5 bases). The CDR3 is 14 amino acids. Germline values: CDR1 MNHEY, CDR2 SVGAGI. Trimming left V 2 bases short and J 7 bases short, with 14 bases between. CDR3 in amino acids: CASSYTLGTREAFF. In nucleotides, the CDR3 is TGTGCCAGCAGTTACACTTTGGGGACGCGTGAAGCTTTCTTT.

The genes are TRBV6-2 or TRBV6-3 and TRBJ2-7, with a tentative D call TRBD1 (6 bases). The CDR3 runs 14 residues. Trimming cost V 6 bases and J 2 bases, with 14 bases left between them. The V gene's germline CDR1 is MNHEY and CDR2 SVGEGT. CDR3 region: CASRNPWGPYEQYV. CDR3 DNA sequence: TGTGCCAGCAGGAACCCCTGGGGGCCCTACGAGCAGTACGTC.